Described below is a single TCR beta chain sequence and its context. PCR used 60 Vbeta primers and 13 Jbeta primers. The protocol was immunoSEQ multiplex PCR, while the TCRdb copy is restricted to in-frame clones and leaves out a portion. Here the sample spans around 200,000 clones, under 85% being singletons. The data were obtained in a study of cytomegalovirus exposure and HLA in healthy donors. The CDR3 runs 13 residues. Germline V CDR1 and CDR2: GTSNPN, SVGIG (reference sequence). This sequence originates from a woman aged 18 to 35 in good health and CMV-seronegative. The sequenced sample consisted of PBMCs. The chain carries TRBV30 and TRBJ2-5; D uncertain. The end of the DNA is better explained by TRBJ2-7, so the J call may be wrong. The CDR3: CAWSVRSSYEQYF. The DNA for the CDR3 is TGTGCCTGGAGTGTACGGAGCTCCTACGAGCAGTACTTC.